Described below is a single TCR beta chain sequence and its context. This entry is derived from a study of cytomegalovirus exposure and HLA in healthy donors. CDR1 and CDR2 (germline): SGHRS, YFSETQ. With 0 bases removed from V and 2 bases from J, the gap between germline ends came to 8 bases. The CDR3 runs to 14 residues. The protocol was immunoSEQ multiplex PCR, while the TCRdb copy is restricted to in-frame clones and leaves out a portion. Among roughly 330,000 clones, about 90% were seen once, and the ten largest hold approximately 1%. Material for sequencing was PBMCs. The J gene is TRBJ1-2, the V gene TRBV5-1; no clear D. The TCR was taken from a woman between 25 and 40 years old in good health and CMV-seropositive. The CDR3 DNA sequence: TGCGCCAGCAGCTTGGGCTCAGAGAACTATGGCTACACCTTC. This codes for CASSLGSENYGYTF. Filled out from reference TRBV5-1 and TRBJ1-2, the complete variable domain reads KAGVTQTPRYLIKTRGQQVTLSCSPISGHRSVSWYQQTPGQGLQFLFEYFSETQRNKGNFPGRFSGRQFSNSRSEMNVSTLELGDSALYLCASSLGSENYGYTFGSGTRLTVV.